This record covers a single TCR beta chain. Its specific antigen is unknown. The sample holds no much larger clone one base away, and base qualities are not on file. The CDR3 has 14 amino acids, counting the end cysteine and phenylalanine. Here the CDR3 DNA is all that survives: 42 bases in frame from base 1. CDR1 SGHTA and CDR2 FQGNSA were looked up in the germline V gene. V is shortened by 5 bases, J by 4 bases, and the region joining them spans 11 bases. The cohort was made up of under 800 healthy bone marrow donors. At the time of sampling, every cohort member was nominally healthy, though immune exposures that went unrecorded were likely present. The donor was CMV seropositive and was included in the group of 250 to 350 seropositive cohort members. Each donor provided a peripheral blood sample, and peripheral blood mononuclear cells were used for TCR beta sequencing. Genomic DNA was extracted from the blood cell samples with the Qiagen DNeasy Blood Extraction Kit.

The protocol used for the library was the immunoSEQ multiplex PCR assay. A mixture of 60 forward primers for TCR Vbeta segments and 13 reverse primers for TCR Jbeta segments was used in the multiplex PCR. Amplification of the CDR3 region of rearranged TCR beta genes was performed with a multiplex PCR assay on genomic DNA. On the Illumina HiSeq System, the amplified TCR beta libraries were sequenced as 87-base-pair reads. Regarding the original processing steps: A later analysis tallied tens of millions of unique TCR beta chains across the 660 or so repertoires, and some 12 million of those chains were shared by two or more donors. Raw reads were error-corrected and collapsed into unique sequences with a nearest-neighbor algorithm that merged closely related sequences to remove PCR and sequencing errors. Alignment of CDR3 sequences to IMGT reference sequences was used to assign V, D and J gene segments. For a sequence to be retained, a match of at least six nucleotides to both a V gene segment and a J gene segment was required. A rearrangement counted as productive if the CDR3 had no stop codons and remained in frame with V and J, and every other rearrangement counted as non-productive. CDR3 was defined according to IMGT convention as the region running from the second conserved V-encoded cysteine to the conserved J-encoded phenylalanine. Sequences without an unambiguous match to a single V gene segment were excluded from the earlier analysis of about 640 of the donors. In an earlier analysis of approximately 500 of the donors, a V segment was called functional when productive rearrangements were above 56.7%, and segregating when the standard deviation between donors exceeded 5%. A statistical classification framework was built for diagnosing cytomegalovirus status from the catalog of TCR beta chain sequences. A later analysis assigned V and J genes by comparing TCR nucleotide sequences with IMGT/GENE-DB human TR gene sequences. Using the TCRdist pipeline, a later analysis assigned CDR3 sequences along with most-parsimonious VDJ recombination scenarios. In a later analysis, each TCR beta chain was defined by its CDR3 amino acid sequence together with its V-gene family, and reads lacking a unique V-gene family were excluded. In a later analysis, 500 to 700 highly shared, low-generation-probability nucleotide sequences were removed to address suspected cross-contamination and a sequencing artifact. In a later analysis, a clonal expansion index for each public chain was calculated from normalized within-repertoire ranks of inferred template counts. In a later analysis, generation probabilities were computed with a VDJ recombination model fitted to out-of-frame rearrangements, and the resulting probabilities were checked against IGoR. Hypergeometric tests were used in a later analysis to score TCR-TCR, TCR-HLA and TCR-CMV co-occurrence, with a repertoire-size bias correction applied to the TCR pairs. To estimate false discovery rates, a later analysis permuted the HLA or CMV assignments 20 times. In a later analysis, co-occurring TCRs were grouped with DBSCAN, and TCRdist sequence similarity was added when clustering was performed within HLA-allele-positive subsets. Repertoires with fewer than 30,000 or more than 120,000 public chains were left out of co-occurrence clustering, as were five repertoires with anomalous nucleotide sharing. In its TCRdb copy, this immuneACCESS table keeps in-frame sequences only and misses some clones. Where compared with another copy, unresolved V genes explain less than half of these, and the others have no known cause. V and J calls and clone size are given by that table; D and trimming were obtained from the DNA. The sample table holds 100,000 or so clones, of which roughly 80% were seen once. The ten top clones hold roughly 9.1% of the sample.

These data belong to a study of cytomegalovirus exposure and HLA in healthy donors (dated by TCRdb to about 2017). Context from the whole study: According to an earlier analysis of 550 to 700 of the donors, some 180 million T cells yielded 95 million to 140 million unique TCR beta sequences and roughly 280 Gb of sequence data. About 300 gigabases of sequencing data and about 92 million unique TCR sequences made up an early release that covered over 550 HLA-typed donors. Among the 398 genotyped donors, around 81% belonged to the genetic ancestry cluster associated with self-reported Caucasian donors. The study aimed to test whether signatures of past pathogen exposure could be identified by cataloging public T cell receptors. The study used immunosequencing to profile the T cell repertoires of hundreds of subjects and linked those repertoires to cytomegalovirus serostatus. Along with the 666-subject first cohort, a separate validation cohort of over a hundred different subjects was used. The study combined high-throughput TCR immunosequencing, statistical association of individual TCRs with disease status, and machine learning to predict cytomegalovirus infection status. To study patterns of TCR occurrence, a later analysis re-analyzed previously published TCR beta repertoires from 550 to 800 donors and added high-resolution HLA genotyping. Rather than using new phenotypic data, the later analysis identified candidate immune exposures from TCR beta sequences and from how often those sequences occurred across donors. In an earlier analysis of around 540 of the donors, high-throughput TCR beta sequencing was used to judge whether each TCR beta V gene segment behaved as functional or pseudogenic. Donor age, sex, ethnicity and CMV serostatus were compiled together with the repertoire data. A later genetic analysis took genome-wide SNP genotypes for about three fifths of the 666 donors and used that subset as a discovery cohort. All discovery cohort repertoires had been generated on a single sequencing platform. Class I and class II HLA loci were covered by the typing at four-digit resolution. The number of typed donors differed by locus: roughly 620-630 for A, B, C, DRB1 and DQB1; some 500 for DQA1; around 580 for DPA1; and some 470 for DPB1. About five DR-DQ haplotypes were handled as single units for association and clustering because linkage in the cohort was strong. Across approximately 400 genotyped donors of the cohort, an average of roughly 250,000 unique TCR beta nucleotide sequences per donor were sequenced, and roughly a sixth of those sequences were non-productive.

Study-wide conclusions, independent of this receptor: CMV serostatus was the only immune exposure information available for the cohort. An earlier analysis of approximately 530 of the donors showed that most TCR beta V segments appeared in productive rearrangements either about 87% or about 30% of the time, which broadly matched IMGT annotations. In a later genetic analysis, fewer N-insertions in productive TCRs were reported among donors in an Asian-associated ancestry cluster than the approximately 710-donor mean. The presence/absence analyses assumed that sequencing depth was roughly uniform across donors, and that assumption may not be true. A later analysis reported that several top co-occurrence clusters appeared linked to parvovirus B19, influenza, CMV and Epstein-Barr virus. In a later analysis, most CMV-associated TCR beta chains were found to appear HLA-restricted, with HLA associations seemingly driven largely by CMV exposure. In vitro tests confirmed that a few of the cytomegalovirus-associated TCR beta chains recognize cytomegalovirus antigens. In a later genetic analysis, a missense DCLRE1C variant was associated with V-gene and J-gene trimming of TCR beta chains, and the association was replicated in an independent cohort. Because some donors lacked HLA typing at each locus, the association tests relied only on the typed subset. In the study, roughly 160 TCR beta chains were listed as associated with cytomegalovirus. In a later analysis, HLA-associated TCR beta chains showed more clonal expansion and lower generation probabilities than non-associated chains that were equally common. A later analysis found that TCR association rates varied across HLA loci, with DRB1 alleles showing the most associated TCRs and HLA-C alleles the fewest. A cluster of highly shared sequence variants was judged likely to be a technical artifact of the sequencing pipeline. In a later analysis, around 17,000 TCR beta sequences were associated with specific HLA alleles at a false discovery rate of 0.05. Most TCR sequences were observed very rarely across donors, whereas some public TCRs were present in many individuals. When HLA alleles, especially DR and DQ, strongly co-occurred, attributing TCR associations to individual alleles was difficult. It was suggested by the authors that the approach could potentially be generalized to other disease states and immunological phenotypes. Because counts were too low, about 15 rarely observed V segments, including chromosome 9 orphons, were left out of the earlier analysis of 500 to 750 of the donors. Some IMGT-functional V segments, including TRBV6-2 and TRBV6-3, could not be told apart with the 87-base-pair reads, so those segments were excluded. In this cohort, only TCR beta chains were sequenced, and detectable features were limited by the absence of alpha or paired-chain data. The classifier was reported to diagnose cytomegalovirus status with high specificity and sensitivity in both the original cohort and the validation cohort. Correlated functional status among segregating V segments might reflect linkage disequilibrium, but an unknown experimental factor could not be ruled out. A further reported finding was that TCR beta sequences accurately predicted the HLA-A and HLA-B alleles for most subjects in the first cohort.

The rearrangement joined TRBV7-2 to TRBJ2-2, with no D gene named confidently. The clonotype was recovered from a male donor in good health and CMV-seropositive. Input material: PBMCs. Here the CDR3 is given as CASSNPYGTGELFF. The DNA sequence is as follows: TGTGCCAGCAGCAACCCGTACGGCACCGGGGAGCTGTTTTTT.